Below, one T cell receptor (beta chain) is given with its context. The antigen remains unidentified. Data came from immunoSEQ multiplex PCR; TCRdb stores just in-frame clones and leaves some out. The sample includes roughly 100,000 clones, 88% of them seen just once. The donors were part of the validation cohort, which consisted of 120 subjects and was separate from the first cohort of around 620 subjects. CDR3 length: 14 amino acids. The V end lost 7 bases, the J end lost 2 bases, and 16 bases lay between the germline ends. Per the germline V gene, CDR1 is SGHTS and CDR2 is YDEGEE. This entry comes from a study of cytomegalovirus exposure and HLA in healthy donors. Study findings and constraints: Whilst most TCR sequences proved rare, a subset of public TCRs occurred across many donors. A few of the chains that were CMV-associated were confirmed in vitro to be specific for CMV antigens. Reports described diagnosis of cytomegalovirus status by the classifier as highly specific and sensitive.

The V and J genes are TRBV5-8 and TRBJ2-7, with D possibly being TRBD2 (7 bases). Source material: PBMCs. The receptor was isolated from a woman aged 18-35 years in good health and CMV-seropositive. CDR3 DNA: TGTGCCAGCTCATATGGGGGGGGCACCTACGAGCAGTACTTC. Translating it yields CASSYGGGTYEQYF.